This T cell receptor (beta chain) was identified during a study of OX40 agonist ivuxolimab in advanced cancers. Study-level information: From roughly 20 to 85 years was the age range, with a mean of around 56 years, and about 78% were male. Study-wide results and limits: The study observed clonal expansion of CD4+ and CD8+ blood T cells by week 6 at 0.1 to 3.0 mg/kg. Low levels of normalized T-cell clonal expansion also appeared in some nonresponders.

The repertoire was sequenced with immunoSEQ multiplex PCR; TCRdb's copy has only in-frame clones and lacks some. This sample yields tens of thousands of clones, of which around 81% are seen a single time; about 3.1% belongs to the top ten. Germline V gives CDR1 LNHDA, CDR2 SQIVND (reference sequence). This CDR3 region has 15 residues. V lost 1 base, J lost 9 bases, and 6 bases stayed unmatched. Blood sampling was done at baseline, cycle 4 day 1, and cycle 7 day 1. As for this clone: Antigen specificity is unknown.

The sequences come from CD4+ or CD8+ T cells sorted from blood, collected in a trial of the OX40 agonist ivuxolimab. The receptor comes from an adult with an advanced solid tumor such as melanoma, head and neck, liver or kidney cancer. The chain recombines TRBV19 with TRBJ1-6; 7 bases are a match to TRBD1. The CDR3 region is CASSIGQGGGSPLHF. CDR3 sequence (DNA): TGTGCCAGTAGTATAGGACAGGGAGGGGGTTCACCCCTCCACTTT.